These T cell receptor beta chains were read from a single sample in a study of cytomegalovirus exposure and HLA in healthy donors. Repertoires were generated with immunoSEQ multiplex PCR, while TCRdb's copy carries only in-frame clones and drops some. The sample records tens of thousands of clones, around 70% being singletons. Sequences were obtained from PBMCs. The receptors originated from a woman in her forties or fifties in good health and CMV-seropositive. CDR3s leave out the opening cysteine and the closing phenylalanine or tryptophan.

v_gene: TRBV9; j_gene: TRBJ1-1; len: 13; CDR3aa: ASSVSGGVNTEAF
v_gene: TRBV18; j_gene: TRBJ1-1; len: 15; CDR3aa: ASSLTGRKVLNTEAF
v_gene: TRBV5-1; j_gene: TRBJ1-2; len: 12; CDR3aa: ASRPPGTGNGYT
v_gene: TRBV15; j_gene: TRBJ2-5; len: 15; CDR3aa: ATSRDLTGNSQETQY
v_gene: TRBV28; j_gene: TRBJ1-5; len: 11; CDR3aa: ASNLLGNQPQH
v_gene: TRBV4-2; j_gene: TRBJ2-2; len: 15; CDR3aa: ASSPYSLAGEGGELF
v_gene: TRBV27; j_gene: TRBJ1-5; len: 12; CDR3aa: ASSFGGPNQPQH
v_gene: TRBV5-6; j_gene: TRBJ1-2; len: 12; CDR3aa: ASSSTHGGYGYT
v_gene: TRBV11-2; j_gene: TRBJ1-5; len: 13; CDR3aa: ASSLGTGGHQPQH
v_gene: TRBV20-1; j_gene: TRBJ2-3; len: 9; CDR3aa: SSRSTDTQY